These 17 T cell receptor beta chains were all obtained from the same sample, sequenced in a study of cytomegalovirus exposure and HLA in healthy donors. Some clones are missing from TCRdb's copy, which holds only in-frame ones; the method was immunoSEQ multiplex PCR. Here the sample spans about 160,000 clones, approximately 96% being singletons. The sample taken for sequencing was PBMCs. The source of these receptors is a woman aged 18-29 years in good health and CMV-seronegative.

The chain joins TRBV5-4 to TRBJ2-2; 14 positions agree with TRBD2. Germline lookup yields CDR1 SGHNT and CDR2 YYREEE (reference sequence). V dropped 4 bases and J dropped 4; count of bases not matched to a gene: 6. The CDR3 runs to 17 residues. CDR3 sequence reads: CASSGRLAGGITGELFF. The CDR3 nucleotides are TGTGCCAGCAGCGGGAGACTAGCGGGGGGGATCACCGGGGAGCTGTTTTTT.

This rearrangement joins TRBV27 to TRBJ2-7; D is perhaps TRBD2 (5 bases). The CDR3 extends over 13 amino acids. V lost 2 bases and J lost 5, with 10 bases in between. Germline V gives CDR1 MNHEY, CDR2 SMNVEV (reference sequence). In DNA, the CDR3 is TGTGCCAGCAGTTTAACCCTAGCCCACGAGCAGTACTTC. As protein: CASSLTLAHEQYF.

This chain links TRBV7-8 with TRBJ1-2, with D maybe TRBD1 (6 bases). The CDR3 contains 15 residues. Germline CDR1 and CDR2: SGHVS and FQNEAQ. The V end lost 1 base, the J end lost 2 bases, and 11 bases lay between the germline ends. CDR3 bases: TGTGCCAGCAGCTTAGACGACAGGAAAAACTATGGCTACACCTTC. Translated, it gives CASSLDDRKNYGYTF.

V gene TRBV29-1 combines with J gene TRBJ1-2; 10 bases align to TRBD1. With V trimmed by 6 bases and J by 4 bases, 8 bases remained unmatched. CDR1 is SQVTM, CDR2 ANQGSEA, per germline. The CDR3 is made up of 14 amino acids. This CDR3 reads CSVLGDRGLYGYTF. CDR3 nucleotide sequence: TGCAGCGTCCTCGGGGACAGGGGCCTCTATGGCTACACCTTC.

This chain joins TRBV5-1 and TRBJ2-7; 9 bases agree with TRBD2. Germline CDR1 is SGHRS and CDR2 is YFSETQ. There are 14 residues in the CDR3. The ends lost 1 base at V and 5 bases at J; junction bases unmatched: 4. CDR3 sequence reads: CASSLRLAADEQYF. The CDR3, as DNA: TGCGCCAGCAGCTTGAGACTAGCGGCCGACGAGCAGTACTTC.

In its sample, this clone was seen a few times. The chain links TRBV2 to TRBJ2-2, with 9 positions matching TRBD1. The CDR3 spans 15 residues. J lost 8 bases, V lost 7 bases, and 11 bases had no gene match. Germline CDR1 is SNHLY and CDR2 is FYNNEI. The CDR3 is CASNFGQGRAGELFF. In DNA form, the CDR3 reads TGTGCCAGCAACTTTGGACAGGGGAGAGCAGGGGAGCTGTTTTTT.

The chain combines TRBV30 with TRBJ1-5; D gene ambiguous. From germline, CDR1 is GTSNPN and CDR2 SVGIG (reference sequence). The CDR3 is 13 residues long. The ends were cut back, 2 bases at V and 2 bases at J, with 7 bases in the middle. CDR3 region: CAWSTAGNQPQHF. CDR3 DNA: TGTGCCTGGAGTACTGCGGGCAATCAGCCCCAGCATTTT.

The V call is TRBV2, the J call TRBJ2-1; 14 nucleotides line up with TRBD2. The CDR3 is 16 amino acids. V shed 4 bases, J shed 8 bases, and the junction held 7 bases outside the gene matches. The germline V gene has CDR1 SNHLY and CDR2 FYNNEI. CDR3 protein: CASSGLAGGASDEQFF. CDR3 nucleotide sequence: TGTGCCAGCAGTGGACTAGCGGGGGGGGCCTCGGATGAGCAGTTCTTC. The whole variable domain, filled in from reference TRBV2 and TRBJ2-1, reads EPEVTQTPSHQVTQMGQEVILRCVPISNHLYFYWYRQILGQKVEFLVSFYNNEISEKSEIFDDQFSVERPDGSNFTLKIRSTKLEDSAMYFCASSGLAGGASDEQFFGPGTRLTVL.

CDR3 amino acids: CASSKEWQGAHGNTIYF. Written as DNA, the CDR3 is TGTGCCAGCAGCAAAGAATGGCAAGGGGCGCATGGAAACACCATATATTTT. The chain joins TRBV21-1 to TRBJ1-3; the table's D call, TRBD1, has no DNA check behind it. TRBV21-1 constitutes a pseudogene. The CDR3 is 17 residues long.

This CDR3 is CASSHGLAGDIYNEQFF. The CDR3 bases are TGTGCCAGCAGCCACGGACTAGCGGGGGATATCTACAATGAGCAGTTCTTC. The gene calls are TRBV5-6 and TRBJ2-1, with TRBD2 matching over 13 bases. With 4 bases clipped from V and 3 bases from J, the junction kept 7 bases outside the gene matches. CDR1 SGHDT and CDR2 YYEEEE come from the germline V gene. This CDR3 is 17 amino acids long.

This rearrangement joins TRBV5-6 to TRBJ1-1; no firm D call. The germline gives CDR1 SGHDT, CDR2 YYEEEE. The CDR3 is 13 amino acids. V lost 2 bases and J 6 bases, leaving 11 bases between the germline ends. This chain's CDR3 is CASSFQRISEAFF. CDR3 DNA sequence: TGTGCCAGCAGCTTTCAGAGGATCTCTGAAGCTTTCTTT.

This chain links TRBV4-2 with TRBJ2-1; 13 positions match TRBD2. The V gene's germline CDR1 is LGHNA and CDR2 YNFKEQ. The CDR3 totals 16 residues. With 4 bases clipped from V and 2 bases from J, the junction kept 2 bases outside the gene matches. CDR3 bases: TGTGCCAGCAGCCCAACTAGCGGGGGGGCCTACAATGAGCAGTTCTTC. This encodes CASSPTSGGAYNEQFF.

V gene TRBV6-5 combines with J gene TRBJ2-7, with D perhaps TRBD2 (6 bases). V lost 8 bases and J lost 3, with 14 bases in between. The CDR3 loop spans 13 amino acids. The germline CDR1 and CDR2 sequences are MNHEY and SVGAGI. For the CDR3, the DNA is TGTGCCAGCGGCCGGACGGGGGACTACGAGCAGTACTTC. Encoded protein: CASGRTGDYEQYF.

This chain connects TRBV25-1 to TRBJ2-1, with unresolved D. Germline CDR1 MGHDK, CDR2 SYGVNS. V lost 2 bases, J lost 10 bases, and 9 bases lay in between. This CDR3 is built from 12 residues. The CDR3 DNA sequence: TGTGCCAGCAGTGAAAACAGAGACGAGCAGTTCTTC. Amino acid sequence: CASSENRDEQFF.

CDR3 loop: CASSQTSGGADTQYF. The CDR3, as DNA: TGTGCCAGCTCACAAACTAGCGGGGGCGCGGATACGCAGTATTTT. The V and J genes are TRBV18 and TRBJ2-3, with 11 positions matching TRBD2. Germline loops: CDR1 KGHSH, CDR2 LQKENI. This CDR3 comprises 15 residues. V dropped 4 bases and J dropped 6; count of bases not matched to a gene: 6.

As DNA, the CDR3 is TGTGCCTGGAGTGTAGACAGCACCACCCTTGAAGCTTTCTTT. Translating gives CAWSVDSTTLEAFF. The rearrangement uses TRBV30 and TRBJ1-1; possible D gene TRBD1, 5 bases. CDR1 GTSNPN and CDR2 SVGIG come from the germline V gene (reference sequence). The length of the CDR3 is 14 residues. V shed 0 bases and J shed 7 bases, with 15 bases lying between them.

This chain connects TRBV7-9 to TRBJ2-5; D remains ambiguous. The CDR3 has 14 residues. The ends were cut back, 1 base at V and 5 bases at J, with 11 bases in the middle. Germline lookup yields CDR1 SEHNR and CDR2 FQNEAQ (reference sequence). The CDR3 coding sequence is TGTGCCAGCAGCTTAGTTCGCAGTGGCGAGACCCAGTACTTC. Encoded protein: CASSLVRSGETQYF.